What follows are 32 T cell receptor beta chains derived from one specimen sequenced in a study of blood T cells in healthy people across ages. Next came a second PCR, run for roughly 6 to 11 cycles, which used a sample-barcoded 5' primer along with a J-beta primer mix. Using its own MiXCR run on the 5' RACE reads, TCRdb lists one record per CDR3 protein. The top ten hold 0.75% of the sample, which has about 1 million distinct CDR3 sequences, about 25% seen once. These data were also filed under a second study, of T cells of mothers and their children.

The sequencing sample was made of blood. These receptors all come from a girl aged 2 to 9 in good health.

The V and J genes are TRBV7-8 and TRBJ2-1; weak D call: TRBD1 (8 bases). Deletions cut 5 bases from V and 6 bases from J, with 14 bases between. Germline-derived CDR1 and CDR2 are SGHVS and FQNEAQ. The CDR3 runs 14 residues. In nucleotides, the CDR3 is TGTGCCAGCAGCAACAGGGGGGGCATCAATGAGCAGTTCTTC. Its translation is CASSNRGGINEQFF. The variable domain in full, completed from reference TRBV7-8 and TRBJ2-1, reads GAGVSQSPRYKVAKRGQDVALRCDPISGHVSLFWYQQALGQGPEFLTYFQNEAQLDKSGLPSDRFFAERPEGSVSTLKIQRTQQEDSAVYLCASSNRGGINEQFFGPGTRLTVL.

This clonotype was seen only a few times. The chain is built from TRBV7-9 and TRBJ2-5, with 7 nucleotides matching TRBD1. V trimming: 4 bases; J trimming: 9 bases; junction bases outside the gene matches: 17. This CDR3 is built from 16 residues. Germline V gene sequence: CDR1 SEHNR, CDR2 FQNEAQ (reference sequence). This CDR3 is CASSSTWTGEGHAQYF. CDR3 sequence (DNA): TGTGCCAGCAGCTCAACTTGGACAGGTGAAGGGCATGCCCAGTACTTC.

This clonotype was found a few times. The rearrangement links TRBV20-1 to TRBJ2-3; perhaps TRBD1 as D (7 bases). Germline values: CDR1 DFQATT, CDR2 SNEGSKA (reference sequence). This CDR3 is 15 amino acids long. Trimming removed 4 bases from V and 2 bases from J, with 16 bases in between. The CDR3 DNA reads TGCAGTGCTAAAGGGGGCGGGGCGATCACAGATACGCAGTATTTT. Protein sequence: CSAKGGGAITDTQYF.

The chain has TRBV11-3 and TRBJ2-5; possibly TRBD2 for D (5 bases). The CDR3 is made up of 17 amino acids. V dropped 2 bases and J dropped 2 bases, with 18 bases sitting between them. Germline assignment: CDR1 SGHNT and CDR2 YENEEA. The CDR3 protein is CASSLIALTSQQETQYF. The CDR3 DNA follows: TGTGCCAGCAGCTTAATCGCGCTCACTAGTCAGCAAGAGACCCAGTACTTC.

This chain links TRBV5-5 with TRBJ1-4; 8 nucleotides agree with TRBD1. There are 14 residues in the CDR3. The V gene end was trimmed by 1 base and the J gene end by 6 bases; junction bases not matched to a gene: 2. Germline CDR1 and CDR2: SGHKS and YYEKEE (reference sequence). The CDR3 sequence: CASSLSGQDEKLFF. CDR3 DNA: TGTGCCAGCAGCTTGTCGGGACAGGATGAAAAACTGTTTTTT.

V and J are TRBV7-9 and TRBJ2-3; no definite D call. The CDR3 totals 12 residues. The V and J ends lost 8 bases and 2 bases respectively, with 8 bases between them. Germline CDR1 is SEHNR and CDR2 is FQNEAQ (reference sequence). The CDR3 protein is CASPGYTDTQYF. The DNA for the CDR3 is TGTGCCAGCCCCGGATACACAGATACGCAGTATTTT.

This clonotype has only a few counts. The chain uses TRBV7-9 and TRBJ2-1, with no clear D. The V end was cut by 1 base, the J end by 10 bases, with 11 bases between. Germline assignment: CDR1 SEHNR and CDR2 FQNEAQ (reference sequence). CDR3 length: 13 residues. This chain's CDR3 is CASSLDWQEEQFF. The CDR3, as DNA: TGTGCCAGCAGCTTAGACTGGCAAGAGGAGCAGTTCTTC.

V gene TRBV9 combines with J gene TRBJ2-1; 7 nucleotides agree with TRBD2. The tail of the sequence fits TRBJ2-5 better, so the J call may be wrong. The CDR3 consists of 12 residues. Germline values: CDR1 SGDLS, CDR2 YYNGEE. CDR3 loop: CASSSARGSQYF. DNA of the CDR3: TGTGCCAGCAGCTCTGCGCGGGGGTCCCAGTACTTC.

This clonotype turned up a few times. V gene TRBV5-1 combines with J gene TRBJ2-1, with TRBD1 matching over 9 bases. The V and J ends lost 2 bases and 2 bases, in that order; junction bases with no gene match: 11. The CDR3 loop spans 18 amino acids. The germline CDR1 and CDR2 sequences are SGHRS and YFSETQ. CDR3 residues: CASSFPGQGGPAYNEQFF. CDR3 bases: TGCGCCAGCAGCTTCCCGGGACAGGGAGGGCCGGCCTACAATGAGCAGTTCTTC. Variable domain in full (rest from reference TRBV5-1 and TRBJ2-1): KAGVTQTPRYLIKTRGQQVTLSCSPISGHRSVSWYQQTPGQGLQFLFEYFSETQRNKGNFPGRFSGRQFSNSRSEMNVSTLELGDSALYLCASSFPGQGGPAYNEQFFGPGTRLTVL.

This clonotype was seen a few times. The chain is built from TRBV29-1 and TRBJ2-1, with TRBD2 matching 7 bases. Germline assignment: CDR1 SQVTM and CDR2 ANQGSEA. CDR3 size: 12 residues. V lost 8 bases to trimming and J lost 7 bases; unmatched junction nucleotides: 8. This CDR3 reads CSMREYLNEQFF. The CDR3 DNA follows: TGCAGCATGCGGGAGTATCTTAATGAGCAGTTCTTC.

This clonotype was seen only a few times. J is TRBJ2-1 and V is TRBV12-5; TRBD1 agrees at 7 bases. V lost 2 bases and J lost 9; bases outside the gene matches: 7. This CDR3 contains 14 residues. Germline V gene lookup returns CDR1 LGHNT and CDR2 FRNRAP. Here the CDR3 reads CASGLYRGPGEQFF. The CDR3 bases are TGTGCTAGTGGTTTGTACAGGGGTCCGGGTGAGCAGTTCTTC.

The chain is built from TRBV20-1 and TRBJ2-1; TRBD2 matches at 12 bases. The V segment lost 0 bases and the J segment 5 bases; nucleotides outside the gene matches: 2. The CDR3 is 15 residues long. Germline CDR1 DFQATT, CDR2 SNEGSKA (reference sequence). The CDR3 is CSAREWTSGDNEQFF. The CDR3 bases are TGCAGTGCTAGAGAGTGGACTAGCGGGGACAATGAGCAGTTCTTC.

This clonotype was seen only a few times. This rearrangement joins TRBV7-9 to TRBJ1-1, with 9 bases fitting TRBD1. The CDR3 is made up of 15 amino acids. The V gene's germline CDR1 is SEHNR and CDR2 FQNEAQ (reference sequence). The junction had 8 bases not matched to a gene; V was cut back by 6 bases and J by 3 bases. CDR3 residues: CASSSGTGMDTEAFF. CDR3 coding DNA: TGTGCCAGCAGTTCCGGGACAGGGATGGACACTGAAGCTTTCTTT.

The chain has TRBV7-2 and TRBJ2-5; possibly TRBD1 or TRBD2 for D (5 bases each). The J call may be faulty, since TRBJ2-1 better matches the DNA end. Germline V gene data show CDR1 as SGHTA and CDR2 as FQGNSA. CDR3 length equals 13 residues. CDR3 sequence: CASSLDGTGRQFF. CDR3 coding DNA: TGTGCCAGCAGCTTAGACGGGACGGGTAGACAGTTCTTC.

This clonotype was detected a few times. The chain employs TRBV9 and TRBJ1-2; 10 positions match TRBD1. This CDR3 is 14 amino acids long. The germline V gene has CDR1 SGDLS and CDR2 YYNGEE. The J segment lost 7 bases and the V segment lost 4 bases, leaving 7 bases of the junction unmatched. The CDR3 protein is CASSPRQGASGYTF. In nucleotides, the CDR3 is TGTGCCAGCAGCCCACGACAGGGGGCCAGTGGCTACACCTTC.

This sequence joins TRBV28 and TRBJ2-7; 11 bases map to TRBD2. V trimming: 7 bases; J trimming: 2 bases; junction bases outside the gene matches: 4. The CDR3 is 14 residues long. Germline V CDR1 and CDR2: MDHEN, SYDVKM. This CDR3 is CASTILAGAYEQYF. The CDR3 DNA is TGTGCCAGCACCATACTAGCGGGGGCCTACGAGCAGTACTTC.

This clonotype appeared a few times. This chain joins TRBV4-1 and TRBJ1-1, with D maybe TRBD1 (5 bases). V was shortened by 1 base and J by 3 bases, with 21 bases between the two germline ends. The germline gives CDR1 MGHRA, CDR2 YSYEKL. The CDR3 has 18 amino acids. CDR3: CASSQVSGRGGFDTEAFF. The DNA of the CDR3 is TGCGCCAGCAGCCAAGTAAGTGGGAGGGGTGGATTCGACACTGAAGCTTTCTTT.

The J gene is TRBJ2-1, the V gene TRBV3-1; 9 bases match TRBD2. Germline CDR1 reads LGHDT; CDR2 reads YNNKEL (reference sequence). The length of the CDR3 is 17 residues. The ends lost 3 bases at V and 1 base at J; junction bases unmatched: 7. The CDR3 loop is CASSHITAGGSYNEQFF. The CDR3, as DNA: TGTGCCAGCAGCCACATCACAGCGGGAGGTTCCTACAATGAGCAGTTCTTC.

On this clonotype itself: At one end, the junction sequence differs from germline, possibly due to a read error. The chain employs TRBV12-3 or TRBV12-4 and TRBJ2-3; the match to TRBD2 covers 15 bases. The CDR3 totals 18 residues. The CDR3: CAGSFPGLAGGEADTQYF. CDR3 nucleotide sequence: TGTGCCGGCAGTTTTCCCGGACTAGCGGGAGGGGAGGCGGATACGCAGTATTTT.

V usage is TRBV10-2 and J usage is TRBJ2-3, with 7 bases aligning to TRBD2. There are 13 residues in the CDR3. Germline V CDR1 and CDR2: WSHSY, SAAADI. The V gene end was trimmed by 6 bases and the J gene end by 7 bases; junction bases not matched to a gene: 7. This CDR3 is CASSSGIGNTQYF. In DNA form, the CDR3 reads TGCGCCAGCAGCAGCGGGATAGGAAATACGCAGTATTTT.

This clonotype was counted a few times. The chain links TRBV29-1 to TRBJ1-2; no reliable D call. CDR3 size: 10 residues. With 4 bases removed from V and 6 bases from J, the gap between germline ends came to 6 bases. Per germline, CDR1 SQVTM and CDR2 ANQGSEA. Written as DNA, the CDR3 is TGCAGCGTTGTGACGGATGGCTACACCTTC. Translating gives CSVVTDGYTF.

This chain connects TRBV7-9 to TRBJ2-7; TRBD2 matches at 10 bases. With V trimmed by 1 base and J by 3 bases, 12 bases remained unmatched. Germline V gene sequence: CDR1 SEHNR, CDR2 FQNEAQ (reference sequence). This CDR3 is 18 amino acids long. For the CDR3, the DNA is TGTGCCAGCAGCTTAGGTCGGGGGATAGGGACTAGCGTCTACGAGCAGTACTTC. Its translation: CASSLGRGIGTSVYEQYF.

The V gene is TRBV5-1, the J gene TRBJ1-2; no clear D. The CDR3 totals 15 residues. V shed 1 base and J shed 4 bases, with 14 bases lying between them. The V gene's germline CDR1 is SGHRS and CDR2 YFSETQ. The CDR3 here is CASSLFTEASYGYTF. DNA for the CDR3: TGCGCCAGCAGCTTGTTTACAGAGGCGAGCTATGGCTACACCTTC.

V usage is TRBV4-2 and J usage is TRBJ2-1, with 10 nucleotides matching TRBD2. This CDR3 has 15 residues. J lost 8 bases, V lost 0 bases, and 4 bases had no gene match. Germline V gene sequence: CDR1 LGHNA, CDR2 YNFKEQ. The CDR3, as DNA: TGTGCCAGCAGCCAAGATTTGCTAGCGGGAGATGAGCAGTTCTTC. Amino acids: CASSQDLLAGDEQFF.

This clonotype was counted a few times. V usage is TRBV2 and J usage is TRBJ2-7; TRBD2 agrees at 10 bases. The V and J ends lost 8 bases and 4 bases, in that order; junction bases with no gene match: 11. Germline CDR1 and CDR2: SNHLY and FYNNEI. The CDR3 is 15 residues long. The CDR3 DNA sequence: TGTGCCAGCGGAGCGGGAGGGCCCCTTCGTTACGAGCAGTACTTC. It translates to CASGAGGPLRYEQYF.

The chain joins TRBV3-1 to TRBJ2-5, with 7 bases that match TRBD2. This CDR3 has 16 amino acids. V dropped 8 bases and J dropped 4; count of bases not matched to a gene: 16. Germline CDR1 reads LGHDT; CDR2 reads YNNKEL (reference sequence). DNA for the CDR3: TGTGCCAGCCCACTTCCTGGACTAGTCGGTCGAGAGACCCAGTACTTC. It yields the protein CASPLPGLVGRETQYF.

In regard to this clonotype: A junction boundary mismatches the germline segment, possibly from a read error. The V call is TRBV20-1, the J call TRBJ2-5; possibly TRBD1 or TRBD2 for D (6 bases each). CDR3 length: 11 amino acids. In germline, CDR1 is DFQATT, CDR2 SNEGSKA (reference sequence). This CDR3 reads CSARGDGGPRF. The CDR3 DNA reads TGCAGTGCTAGAGGTGACGGGGGCCCTCGATTC.

This clonotype was seen more than once but under ten times. This sequence joins TRBV12-3 or TRBV12-4 and TRBJ1-2; D is possibly TRBD1 (6 bases). Trimming cost V 4 bases and J 4 bases, with 13 bases left between them. This CDR3 has 14 amino acids. CDR3 coding DNA: TGTGCCAGCAGTTCGGTCAGGGGCCCCTATGGCTACACCTTC. This encodes CASSSVRGPYGYTF.

The CDR3 DNA follows: TGTGCCAGCAGCCCACTAGCGGGGGTTTCCAATGAGCAGTTCTTC. Translating it yields CASSPLAGVSNEQFF. The V call is TRBV7-9, the J call TRBJ2-1; 11 nucleotides agree with TRBD2. Germline V gene data show CDR1 as SEHNR and CDR2 as FQNEAQ (reference sequence). With V trimmed by 5 bases and J by 6 bases, 6 bases remained unmatched. The length of the CDR3 is 15 residues.

The V and J genes are TRBV6-7 and TRBJ2-7; 8 nucleotides line up with TRBD2. TRBV6-7 is placed among ORFs of uncertain function. V was clipped by 7 bases and J by 2 bases; unmatched bases: 10. The CDR3 is 15 amino acids. The CDR3, as DNA: TGTGCCAGCAACCCCCGAGCGGGGGAGACCTACGAGCAGTACTTC. Translation: CASNPRAGETYEQYF.

The chain is built from TRBV29-1 and TRBJ2-5; D not resolved. The V end was cut by 2 bases, the J end by 4 bases, with 8 bases between. CDR1 is SQVTM and CDR2 is ANQGSEA in the germline V gene. The CDR3 sequence is 12 residues long. CDR3 sequence (DNA): TGCAGCGTTGAATTTGTGGCAGAGACCCAGTACTTC. It specifies CSVEFVAETQYF. Full variable domain (outside the CDR3, taken from reference TRBV29-1 and TRBJ2-5): SAVISQKPSRDICQRGTSLTIQCQVDSQVTMMFWYRQQPGQSLTLIATANQGSEATYESGFVIDKFPISRPNLTFSTLTVSNMSPEDSSIYLCSVEFVAETQYFGPGTRLLVL.

This clonotype occurred a few times. The chain has TRBV5-1 and TRBJ2-3, with D perhaps TRBD1 or TRBD2 (6 bases each). The CDR3 covers 15 residues. CDR1 is SGHRS, CDR2 YFSETQ, per germline. Trimming took 5 bases from V and 2 from J, leaving 15 bases between them. CDR3 sequence reads: CASRWRDTSTDTQYF. The CDR3 nucleotides are TGCGCCAGCAGGTGGAGGGACACCTCCACAGATACGCAGTATTTT.